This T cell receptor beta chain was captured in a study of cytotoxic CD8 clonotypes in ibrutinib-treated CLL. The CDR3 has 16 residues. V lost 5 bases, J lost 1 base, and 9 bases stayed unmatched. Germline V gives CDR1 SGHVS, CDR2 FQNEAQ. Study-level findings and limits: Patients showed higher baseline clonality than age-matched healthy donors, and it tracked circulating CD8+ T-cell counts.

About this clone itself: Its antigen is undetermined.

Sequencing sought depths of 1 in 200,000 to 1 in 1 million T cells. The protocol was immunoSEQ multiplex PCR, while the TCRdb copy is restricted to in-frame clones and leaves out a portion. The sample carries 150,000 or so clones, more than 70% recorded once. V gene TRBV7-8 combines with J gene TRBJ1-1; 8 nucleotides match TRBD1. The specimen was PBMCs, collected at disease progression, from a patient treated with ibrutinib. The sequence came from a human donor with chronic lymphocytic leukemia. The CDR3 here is CASSVLYRGGNTEAFF. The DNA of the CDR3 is TGTGCCAGCAGCGTACTATACAGGGGGGGGAACACTGAAGCTTTCTTT. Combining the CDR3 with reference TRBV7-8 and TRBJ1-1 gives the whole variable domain GAGVSQSPRYKVAKRGQDVALRCDPISGHVSLFWYQQALGQGPEFLTYFQNEAQLDKSGLPSDRFFAERPEGSVSTLKIQRTQQEDSAVYLCASSVLYRGGNTEAFFGQGTRLTVV.